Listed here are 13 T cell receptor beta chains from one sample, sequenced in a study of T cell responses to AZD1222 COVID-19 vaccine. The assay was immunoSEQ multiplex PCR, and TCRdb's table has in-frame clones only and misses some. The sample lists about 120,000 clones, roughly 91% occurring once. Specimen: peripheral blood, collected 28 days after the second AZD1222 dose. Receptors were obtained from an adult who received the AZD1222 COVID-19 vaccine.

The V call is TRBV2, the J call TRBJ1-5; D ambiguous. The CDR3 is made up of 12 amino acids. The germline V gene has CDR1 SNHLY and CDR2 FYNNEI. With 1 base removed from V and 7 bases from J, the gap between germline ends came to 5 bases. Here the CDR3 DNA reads TGTGCCAGCAGTGAAGAGGTACAGCCCCAGCATTTT. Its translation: CASSEEVQPQHF.

The DNA of the CDR3 is TGTGCCAGCAGCGTCCAGACTGGTAATGAGCAGTTCTTC. Amino acids: CASSVQTGNEQFF. The chain has TRBV7-8 and TRBJ2-1; D is unclear. V was shortened by 5 bases and J by 7 bases, with 12 bases between the two germline ends. This CDR3 has 13 amino acids. Germline V CDR1 and CDR2: SGHVS, FQNEAQ.

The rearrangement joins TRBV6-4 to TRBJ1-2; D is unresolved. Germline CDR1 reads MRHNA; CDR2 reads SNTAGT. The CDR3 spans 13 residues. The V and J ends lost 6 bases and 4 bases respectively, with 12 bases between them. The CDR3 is CASSRGEGYGYTF. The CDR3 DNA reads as TGTGCCAGCAGCCGGGGAGAAGGCTATGGCTACACCTTC.

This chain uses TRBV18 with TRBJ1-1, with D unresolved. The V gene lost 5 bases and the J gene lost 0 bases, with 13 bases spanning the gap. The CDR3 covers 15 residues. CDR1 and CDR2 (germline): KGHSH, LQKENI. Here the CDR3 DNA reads TGTGCCAGCTCATCTTCGACAAACATGAACACTGAAGCTTTCTTT. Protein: CASSSSTNMNTEAFF.

CDR3 in amino acids: CASSVVADYNEKLFF. The CDR3 DNA follows: TGTGCCAGCAGCGTAGTGGCAGACTATAATGAAAAACTGTTTTTT. V gene TRBV9 combines with J gene TRBJ1-4; D is unclear. Trimming stripped 0 bases from V and 4 bases from J, with 10 bases between. This CDR3 has 15 residues. Looked up from germline, CDR1 is SGDLS and CDR2 is YYNGEE. Drawing the rest from reference TRBV9 and TRBJ1-4, the complete variable domain is DSGVTQTPKHLITATGQRVTLRCSPRSGDLSVYWYQQSLDQGLQFLIQYYNGEERAKGNILERFSAQQFPDLHSELNLSSLELGDSALYFCASSVVADYNEKLFFGSGTQLSVL.

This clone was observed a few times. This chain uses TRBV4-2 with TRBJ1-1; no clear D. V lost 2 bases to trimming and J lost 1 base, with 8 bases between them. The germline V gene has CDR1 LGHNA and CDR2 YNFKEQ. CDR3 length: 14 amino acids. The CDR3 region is CASSQQQGNTEAFF. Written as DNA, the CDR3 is TGTGCCAGCAGCCAACAACAAGGGAACACTGAAGCTTTCTTT.

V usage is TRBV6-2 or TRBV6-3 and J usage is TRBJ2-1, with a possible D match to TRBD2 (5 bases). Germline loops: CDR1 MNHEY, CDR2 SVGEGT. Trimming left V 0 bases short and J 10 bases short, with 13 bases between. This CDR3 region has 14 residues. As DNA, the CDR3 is TGTGCCAGCAGTTACTCGAGGGTTACTAACGAGCAGTTCTTC. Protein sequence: CASSYSRVTNEQFF.

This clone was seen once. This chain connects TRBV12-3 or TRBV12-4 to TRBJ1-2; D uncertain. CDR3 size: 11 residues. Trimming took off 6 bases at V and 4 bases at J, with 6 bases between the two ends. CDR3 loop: CASRQSYGYTF. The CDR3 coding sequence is TGTGCCAGCAGACAAAGCTATGGCTACACCTTC.

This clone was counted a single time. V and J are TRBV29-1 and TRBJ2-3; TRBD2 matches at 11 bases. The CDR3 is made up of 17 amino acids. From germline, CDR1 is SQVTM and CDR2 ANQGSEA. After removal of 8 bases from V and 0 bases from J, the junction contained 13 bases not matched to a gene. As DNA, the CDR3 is TGCAGCATACGTAGACTAGCGGGAATACCTAGCACAGATACGCAGTATTTT. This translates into CSIRRLAGIPSTDTQYF.

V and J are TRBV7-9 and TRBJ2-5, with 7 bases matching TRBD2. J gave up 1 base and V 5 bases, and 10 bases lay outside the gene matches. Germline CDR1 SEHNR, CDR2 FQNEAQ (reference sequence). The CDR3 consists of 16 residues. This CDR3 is CASSPTDLAGQETQYF. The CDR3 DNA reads TGTGCCAGCAGCCCAACAGACTTAGCGGGCCAAGAGACCCAGTACTTC.

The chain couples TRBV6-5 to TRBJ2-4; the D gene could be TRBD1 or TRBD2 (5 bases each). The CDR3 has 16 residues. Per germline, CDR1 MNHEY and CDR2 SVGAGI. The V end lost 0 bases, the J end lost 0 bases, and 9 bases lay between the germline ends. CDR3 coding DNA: TGTGCCAGCAGTTACTCGGGGGTCCTAGCCAAAAACATTCAGTACTTC. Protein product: CASSYSGVLAKNIQYF.

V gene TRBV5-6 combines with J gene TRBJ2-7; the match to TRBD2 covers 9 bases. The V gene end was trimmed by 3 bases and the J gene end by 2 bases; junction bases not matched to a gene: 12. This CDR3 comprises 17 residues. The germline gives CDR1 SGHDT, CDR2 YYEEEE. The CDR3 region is CASSSPSRLAGTYEQYF. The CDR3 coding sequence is TGTGCCAGCAGCTCCCCTAGTAGGCTAGCGGGGACCTACGAGCAGTACTTC.

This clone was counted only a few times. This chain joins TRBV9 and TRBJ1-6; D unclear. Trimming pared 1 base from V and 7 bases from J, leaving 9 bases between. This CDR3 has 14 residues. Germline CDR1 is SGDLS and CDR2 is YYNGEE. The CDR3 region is CASSVSNGNSPLHF. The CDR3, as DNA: TGTGCCAGCAGCGTAAGTAACGGGAATTCACCCCTCCACTTT.